The next 30 T cell receptor beta chains were all read from a single sample in a study of CD8+ T cells in alopecia areata. Sequencing relied on a cDNA template that was reverse transcribed from extracted RNA. Sequenced by immunoSEQ multiplex PCR; TCRdb stores in-frame clones only, minus some. The sample has roughly 190,000 clones; under 80% are singletons. Treatment in this sample: oral pan-JAK inhibitor, 5-10 mg twice daily. The input for sequencing was CD4+ T cells sorted from blood, taken around week 50, from a patient treated with tofacitinib. The receptor source for this set is a human donor with alopecia areata.

This clone was observed a few times. This sequence joins TRBV6-6 and TRBJ1-2, with a tentative D call TRBD1 (5 bases). V was shortened by 2 bases and J by 8 bases, with 18 bases between the two germline ends. Germline V lookup: CDR1 MNHNY, CDR2 SVGAGI (reference sequence). This CDR3 comprises 15 residues. CDR3 loop: CASSYVKTGEGGYTF. The CDR3 DNA sequence: TGTGCCAGCAGTTACGTCAAGACGGGGGAGGGAGGCTACACCTTC.

This chain links TRBV28 with TRBJ1-2; 7 bases are a match to TRBD1. The V gene's germline CDR1 is MDHEN and CDR2 SYDVKM. This CDR3 contains 12 residues. The trim removed 6 bases at V and 8 bases at J, leaving 6 bases unmatched. DNA for the CDR3: TGTGCCAGCAGCCGCGACAGGGCAGGCTACACCTTC. Translation: CASSRDRAGYTF.

The chain is built from TRBV30 and TRBJ1-2; D gene ambiguous. V was trimmed by 4 bases and J by 4 bases, leaving 10 bases between them. This CDR3 spans 12 amino acids. Germline V gene lookup returns CDR1 GTSNPN and CDR2 SVGIG (reference sequence). The CDR3 nucleotides read TGTGCCTGGACACAGCACGTCTATGGCTACACCTTC. Protein: CAWTQHVYGYTF. The full variable domain, completed using reference TRBV30 and TRBJ1-2, is SQTIHQWPATLVQPVGSPLSLECTVEGTSNPNLYWYRQAAGRGLQLLFYSVGIGQISSEVPQNLSASRPQDRQFILSSKKLLLSDSGFYLCAWTQHVYGYTFGSGTRLTVV.

The chain combines TRBV27 with TRBJ2-3; D gene ambiguous. Germline CDR1 reads MNHEY; CDR2 reads SMNVEV (reference sequence). Trimming removed 3 bases at V and 6 bases at J, with 10 bases between. CDR3 size: 13 residues. The CDR3 reads CASSLGFSDTQYF. The CDR3 nucleotides are TGTGCCAGCAGTTTGGGGTTTAGCGATACGCAGTATTTT.

This chain connects TRBV18 to TRBJ1-1; TRBD1 matches at 7 bases. The CDR3 spans 14 residues. The germline V gene encodes CDR1 KGHSH and CDR2 LQKENI. The V and J ends lost 4 bases and 1 base, in that order; junction bases with no gene match: 3. In nucleotides, the CDR3 is TGTGCCAGCTCACACGGACAGGAGAACACTGAAGCTTTCTTT. Protein sequence: CASSHGQENTEAFF.

This clone was seen a handful of times. The genes are TRBV29-1 and TRBJ1-2; TRBD1 might be the D (6 bases). The V end lost 1 base, the J end lost 5 bases, and 11 bases lay between the germline ends. CDR1 is SQVTM, CDR2 ANQGSEA, per germline. The CDR3 is made up of 13 amino acids. The CDR3 nucleotides are TGCAGCGTTGAAGCTGGACAGAGATATGGCTACACCTTC. Protein: CSVEAGQRYGYTF.

The gene calls are TRBV23-1 and TRBJ1-5; perhaps TRBD1 as D (6 bases). TRBV23-1 is an ORF for which the function is uncertain. Trimming cost V 0 bases and J 5 bases, with 8 bases left between them. This CDR3 is 14 amino acids long. Written as DNA, the CDR3 is TGCGCCAGCAGTCAATCGGACAGCCATCAGCCCCAGCATTTT. It translates to CASSQSDSHQPQHF.

The rearrangement links TRBV27 to TRBJ1-1; TRBD1 agrees at 8 bases. Germline V gene data show CDR1 as MNHEY and CDR2 as SMNVEV (reference sequence). This CDR3 contains 16 residues. Trimming removed 1 base from V and 5 bases from J; junction bases left unmatched: 9. For the CDR3, the DNA is TGTGCCAGCAGTTTATACCAGGGCCAGGGGGCTACTGAAGCTTTCTTT. Residues: CASSLYQGQGATEAFF.

This clone has ten or more counts. The chain links TRBV6-1 to TRBJ2-2; D is unresolved. Germline V gene data show CDR1 as MNHNS and CDR2 as SASEGT. The V end was cut by 6 bases, the J end by 9 bases, with 5 bases between. The CDR3 consists of 10 residues. This CDR3 reads CASRSRELFF. CDR3 DNA sequence: TGTGCCAGCAGATCTAGGGAGCTGTTTTTT.

In its sample, this clone was seen a few times. V usage is TRBV10-2 and J usage is TRBJ2-1; 8 bases fit TRBD2. V was clipped by 8 bases and J by 7 bases; unmatched bases: 7. Looked up from germline, CDR1 is WSHSY and CDR2 is SAAADI. The CDR3 covers 13 residues. The DNA of the CDR3 is TGCGCCAGCCGGCTAGCGGGTGTGAATGAGCAGTTCTTC. Protein: CASRLAGVNEQFF.

This clone was found a few times. This chain connects TRBV4-3 to TRBJ2-1, with 7 positions matching TRBD1. CDR1 is LGHNA and CDR2 is YSLEER in the germline V gene. This CDR3 spans 15 amino acids. Trimming at V came to 2 bases and at J to 7 bases, leaving 8 bases not matched to a gene. CDR3 residues: CASSQRQGSWNEQFF. The CDR3 region has the DNA TGCGCCAGCAGCCAACGACAGGGTTCTTGGAATGAGCAGTTCTTC.

The genes are TRBV5-1 and TRBJ2-5, with 7 bases aligning to TRBD2. Trimming took 1 base from V and 2 from J; bases not matched to a gene: 5. Germline V lookup: CDR1 SGHRS, CDR2 YFSETQ. The CDR3 is 15 residues long. CDR3 DNA sequence: TGCGCCAGCAGCTTGAACGGGGGGAGGCAAGAGACCCAGTACTTC. Protein: CASSLNGGRQETQYF.

A few counts support this clone. The genes are TRBV5-1 and TRBJ2-1, with 9 positions matching TRBD2. The CDR3 sequence is 15 residues long. Germline V gene sequence: CDR1 SGHRS, CDR2 YFSETQ. Unmatched junction bases numbered 8, after V lost 4 bases and J lost 6 bases. DNA for the CDR3: TGCGCCAGCAGCCGGAGACTAGCGGCTAGCAATGAGCAGTTCTTC. Its protein is CASSRRLAASNEQFF.

The chain has TRBV29-1 and TRBJ2-5; 10 bases fit TRBD1. CDR3 length: 14 residues. Germline trimming cut 7 bases from V and 5 bases from J; bases unmatched to any gene: 10. Looked up from germline, CDR1 is SQVTM and CDR2 is ANQGSEA. CDR3 nucleotide sequence: TGCAGCGCCCGCGACAGGGGGCGAGGGGAGACCCAGTACTTC. The encoded protein is CSARDRGRGETQYF. The complete variable domain, with remaining parts taken from reference TRBV29-1 and TRBJ2-5, reads SAVISQKPSRDICQRGTSLTIQCQVDSQVTMMFWYRQQPGQSLTLIATANQGSEATYESGFVIDKFPISRPNLTFSTLTVSNMSPEDSSIYLCSARDRGRGETQYFGPGTRLLVL.

About this clone: Other nucleotide sequences from this sample produce the same CDR3. The chain carries TRBV29-1 and TRBJ1-1, with D possibly being TRBD1 (5 bases). Looked up from germline, CDR1 is SQVTM and CDR2 is ANQGSEA. Trimming left V 4 bases short and J 5 bases short, with 8 bases between. The CDR3 length is 11 residues. The CDR3 nucleotides are TGCAGCGTTGTTGGGGGAACTGAAGCTTTCTTT. Its protein is CSVVGGTEAFF. Supplemented by reference TRBV29-1 and TRBJ1-1, the full variable domain reads SAVISQKPSRDICQRGTSLTIQCQVDSQVTMMFWYRQQPGQSLTLIATANQGSEATYESGFVIDKFPISRPNLTFSTLTVSNMSPEDSSIYLCSVVGGTEAFFGQGTRLTVV.

The chain uses TRBV30 and TRBJ1-1, with a tentative D call TRBD1 (5 bases). In germline, CDR1 is GTSNPN, CDR2 SVGIG (reference sequence). This CDR3 comprises 13 residues. The ends were cut back, 5 bases at V and 8 bases at J, with 18 bases in the middle. The CDR3 region is CAWGGDAAKEAFF. The CDR3 DNA is TGTGCCTGGGGAGGGGACGCTGCAAAAGAAGCTTTCTTT.

A few counts support this clone. J is TRBJ1-4 and V is TRBV7-2, with D possibly being TRBD1 (5 bases). CDR1 SGHTA and CDR2 FQGNSA come from the germline V gene. There are 15 residues in the CDR3. The germline V and J ends were trimmed by 5 bases and 7 bases, with 17 bases remaining between them. The CDR3 loop reads CASSPPAGTGEKLFF. The CDR3 DNA is TGTGCCAGCAGCCCACCGGCCGGGACGGGTGAAAAACTGTTTTTT.

This clone was recorded at least ten times. The CDR3 nucleotides read TGTGCCAGCAGCCCCGGCGAGGGCCCCTACGAGCAGTACTTC. Translation gives CASSPGEGPYEQYF. J is TRBJ2-7 and V is TRBV7-3, with a tentative D call TRBD2 (5 bases). Germline CDR1 is SGHTA and CDR2 is FQGTGA. The CDR3 totals 14 residues. Trimming took off 5 bases at V and 2 bases at J, with 13 bases between the two ends.

This chain connects TRBV7-9 to TRBJ2-1, with D perhaps TRBD1 or TRBD2 (5 bases each). Trimming stripped 1 base from V and 13 bases from J, with 17 bases between. Germline loops: CDR1 SEHNR, CDR2 FQNEAQ (reference sequence). This CDR3 is built from 14 residues. The CDR3 DNA sequence: TGTGCCAGCAGCTTAGTGCTGGGGACGGAACAACAGTTCTTC. Its protein product is CASSLVLGTEQQFF.

The chain couples TRBV7-2 to TRBJ2-1, with a weak D call TRBD2 (5 bases). CDR3 size: 18 residues. V lost 5 bases, J lost 0 bases, and 20 bases lay in between. Germline-derived CDR1 and CDR2 are SGHTA and FQGNSA. DNA of the CDR3: TGTGCCAGCAGCCCCAGGACTGTCCGGCTAAGCTCCTACAATGAGCAGTTCTTC. This gives the protein CASSPRTVRLSSYNEQFF.

This clone showed up just a few times. This sequence joins TRBV9 and TRBJ2-3; TRBD2 matches 8 bases. This CDR3 spans 18 amino acids. Unmatched junction bases numbered 9, after V lost 0 bases and J lost 0 bases. Germline V gene sequence: CDR1 SGDLS, CDR2 YYNGEE. CDR3 residues: CASSVAPVGGESTDTQYF. The CDR3 DNA follows: TGTGCCAGCAGCGTAGCTCCTGTCGGGGGGGAGAGCACAGATACGCAGTATTTT.

The V gene is TRBV29-1, the J gene TRBJ1-1; D uncertain. Germline loops: CDR1 SQVTM, CDR2 ANQGSEA. V was clipped by 6 bases and J by 0 bases, with 11 bases between them. The length of the CDR3 is 13 residues. In DNA, the CDR3 is TGCAGCGTCCTGGCTCCGATGAACACTGAAGCTTTCTTT. It yields the protein CSVLAPMNTEAFF.

As DNA, the CDR3 is TGCAGCGGTCGTTCCACCGGGACTAGGGCAGGGAATGAGCAGTTCTTC. Protein sequence: CSGRSTGTRAGNEQFF. V and J are TRBV29-1 and TRBJ2-1; 8 bases fit TRBD2. Trimming took 7 bases from V and 7 from J; bases not matched to a gene: 18. This CDR3 is 16 amino acids long. Germline CDR1 and CDR2: SQVTM and ANQGSEA.

The chain links TRBV30 to TRBJ2-3; TRBD2 aligns across 13 bases. V was pared by 2 bases and J by 2 bases, with 7 bases of the junction left unmatched. The CDR3 has 17 amino acids. CDR1 GTSNPN and CDR2 SVGIG come from the germline V gene (reference sequence). The CDR3 is CAWSPGTSGASTDTQYF. The CDR3 region has the DNA TGTGCCTGGAGTCCCGGGACTAGCGGGGCTTCCACAGATACGCAGTATTTT.

The V gene is TRBV9, the J gene TRBJ2-5; unclear D gene. Germline V gene sequence: CDR1 SGDLS, CDR2 YYNGEE. Trimming left V 2 bases short and J 3 bases short, with 17 bases between. CDR3 length: 16 residues. CDR3 bases: TGTGCCAGCAGCGTTGGAGCAGGCGGCTTGGAAGAGACCCAGTACTTC. Protein sequence: CASSVGAGGLEETQYF.

In this sample, this clone turned up a few times. This chain connects TRBV9 to TRBJ2-1; no clear D. V lost 0 bases and J lost 4, with 11 bases in between. This CDR3 is built from 15 residues. Germline lookup yields CDR1 SGDLS and CDR2 YYNGEE. The CDR3 DNA follows: TGTGCCAGCAGCGTAGCCGCGATTGGGTACAATGAGCAGTTCTTC. As protein: CASSVAAIGYNEQFF.

The chain recombines TRBV15 with TRBJ2-1; 8 positions agree with TRBD1. The CDR3 covers 14 residues. CDR1 and CDR2 (germline): LNHNV, YYDKDF (reference sequence). With V trimmed by 1 base and J by 11 bases, 7 bases remained unmatched. In nucleotides, the CDR3 is TGTGCCACCAGCAGAGGACAGGGGTCGCGAAAGCAGTTCTTC. This translates into CATSRGQGSRKQFF.

The rearrangement uses TRBV7-2 and TRBJ2-7; 9 bases match TRBD1. Germline V gene sequence: CDR1 SGHTA, CDR2 FQGNSA. The CDR3 spans 14 residues. The trim removed 7 bases at V and 0 bases at J, leaving 4 bases unmatched. The CDR3 sequence: CASTYRGLSYEQYF. CDR3 DNA: TGTGCCAGCACTTACAGGGGGCTCTCCTACGAGCAGTACTTC.

The genes are TRBV5-1 and TRBJ1-2, with TRBD1 matching over 9 bases. The germline V gene has CDR1 SGHRS and CDR2 YFSETQ. This CDR3 comprises 16 residues. Trimming removed 0 bases from V and 8 bases from J; junction bases left unmatched: 11. CDR3 DNA sequence: TGCGCCAGCAGCTTGGAACCCGGGACAGGGATGGAGGGCTACACCTTC. Amino acid sequence: CASSLEPGTGMEGYTF.

The chain joins TRBV18 to TRBJ2-7, with a weak D call TRBD1 (5 bases). Germline V gene data show CDR1 as KGHSH and CDR2 as LQKENI. The CDR3 is 14 amino acids. V was cut by 8 bases and J by 0 bases, with 14 bases left in between. CDR3 in DNA: TGTGCCAGCGCCCCCCCCGGACACTCCTACGAGCAGTACTTC. It encodes CASAPPGHSYEQYF.